This T cell receptor (beta chain) was sequenced during a study of sequential checkpoint blockade in melanoma. Treatment indicated: randomized to nivolumab then ipilimumab (arm A) or the reverse (arm B). Live CD3+CD8+ CD19− CD56− cells were sorted from PBMCs. Germline CDR1 is MNHNY and CDR2 is SVGAGI (reference sequence). The CDR3 extends over 16 amino acids. Here immunoSEQ multiplex PCR was the method, and the copy in TCRdb shows in-frame clones only, minus some. This table has thousands of clones, about three fifths appearing once. The rearrangement joins TRBV6-6 to TRBJ2-5, with 9 bases matching TRBD2. Matching the DNA end better, TRBJ2-7 makes the J call doubtful. The source was CD8+ T cells sorted from blood (inferred from file names), collected from a patient given nivolumab and ipilimumab in sequence. The receptor's source is a human donor with melanoma. The CDR3 nucleotides read TGTGCCAGCAGTTTTACCGCGGGGGGGAGCTCCTACGAGCAGTACTTC. As protein: CASSFTAGGSSYEQYF.